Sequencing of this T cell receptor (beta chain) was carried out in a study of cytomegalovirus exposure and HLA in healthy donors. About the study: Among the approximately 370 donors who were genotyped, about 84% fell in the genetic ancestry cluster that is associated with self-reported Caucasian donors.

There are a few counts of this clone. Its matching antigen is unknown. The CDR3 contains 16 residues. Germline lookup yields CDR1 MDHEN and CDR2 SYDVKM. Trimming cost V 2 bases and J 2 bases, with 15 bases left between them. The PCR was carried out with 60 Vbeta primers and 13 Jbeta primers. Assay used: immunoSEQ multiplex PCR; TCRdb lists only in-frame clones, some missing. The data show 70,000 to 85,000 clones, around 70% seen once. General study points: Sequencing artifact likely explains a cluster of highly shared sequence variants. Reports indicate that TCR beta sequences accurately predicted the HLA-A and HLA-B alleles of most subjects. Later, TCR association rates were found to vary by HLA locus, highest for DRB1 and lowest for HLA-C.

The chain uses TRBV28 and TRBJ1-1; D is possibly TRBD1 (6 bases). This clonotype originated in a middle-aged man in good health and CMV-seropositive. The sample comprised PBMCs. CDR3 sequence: CASSLPGGQPNTEAFF. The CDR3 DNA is TGTGCCAGCAGTTTACCCGGGGGGCAGCCTAACACTGAAGCTTTCTTT.